This T cell receptor beta chain was recorded in a study of cytomegalovirus exposure and HLA in healthy donors. Study-level points and caveats: According to a subsequent analysis, TCR clusters from the first cohort were inclined to appear together in the 110 or so validation repertoires.

This clone showed up just a few times. The antigen remains undetermined. Trimming shortened V by 5 bases and J by 3 bases, and 16 bases separated the two germline ends. Per the germline V gene, CDR1 is LGHNA and CDR2 is YSLEER. This CDR3 is 16 amino acids long. Produced via immunoSEQ multiplex PCR; TCRdb's table is partial and in-frame only. The sample yields roughly 280,000 clones, approximately 86% seen once. The chain joins TRBV4-3 to TRBJ2-2; tentatively, D is TRBD1 (6 bases). The sequenced sample consisted of PBMCs. The sequence came from a woman younger than 30 in good health and CMV-seronegative. This CDR3 is CASSYRTADYTGELFF. The CDR3 bases are TGCGCCAGCAGCTACCGGACAGCAGACTACACCGGGGAGCTGTTTTTT.